The 31 T cell receptor beta chains presented below share a single source sample, sequenced in a study of blood T cell repertoires in COVID-19. Profiled with immunoSEQ multiplex PCR; TCRdb holds only in-frame clones, not every one. The data contain roughly 300,000 clones, about 86% of them singletons. Source material: PBMCs or T cells enriched from blood (not recorded which). The receptors here all came from a woman aged 40 to 55 with acute COVID-19.

This rearrangement joins TRBV10-3 to TRBJ1-6; a weak D match, TRBD1 (6 bases). The CDR3 has 15 residues. The ends were cut back, 5 bases at V and 8 bases at J, with 16 bases in the middle. Germline V gene lookup returns CDR1 ENHRY and CDR2 SYGVKD. CDR3 DNA: TGTGCCATCAGTCCAATCGGGGGGCCCTATTCACCCCTCCACTTT. As protein: CAISPIGGPYSPLHF.

This chain joins TRBV4-1 and TRBJ1-5; tentatively, D is TRBD1 (5 bases). The germline V gene encodes CDR1 MGHRA and CDR2 YSYEKL. The CDR3 has 15 residues. V lost 3 bases, J lost 6 bases, and 15 bases lay in between. Here the CDR3 DNA reads TGCGCCAGCAGCCAGACCCGGGGGGAAGGTCAGCCCCAGCATTTT. Its protein is CASSQTRGEGQPQHF.

The chain carries TRBV2 and TRBJ1-6; the D is unclear. The V and J ends lost 6 bases and 7 bases respectively, with 16 bases between them. CDR1 and CDR2 from the germline V gene are SNHLY and FYNNEI. The CDR3 is made up of 15 amino acids. This CDR3 is CASSPGGLGNSPLHF. CDR3 in DNA: TGTGCCAGCAGCCCCGGAGGGCTGGGAAATTCACCCCTCCACTTT. Full variable domain (missing parts from reference TRBV2 and TRBJ1-6): EPEVTQTPSHQVTQMGQEVILRCVPISNHLYFYWYRQILGQKVEFLVSFYNNEISEKSEIFDDQFSVERPDGSNFTLKIRSTKLEDSAMYFCASSPGGLGNSPLHFGNGTRLTVT.

The genes are TRBV12-3 or TRBV12-4 and TRBJ1-1, with D uncertain. The ends were cut back, 7 bases at V and 0 bases at J, with 9 bases in the middle. The CDR3 consists of 13 residues. The CDR3 loop is CASTSSVNTEAFF. CDR3 coding DNA: TGTGCCAGCACCTCCTCGGTGAACACTGAAGCTTTCTTT.

The chain carries TRBV19 and TRBJ2-7, with 11 bases identical to TRBD1. Germline CDR1 is LNHDA and CDR2 is SQIVND (reference sequence). The CDR3 is made up of 15 amino acids. V gave up 4 bases and J gave up 4 bases; unmatched junction bases: 6. As DNA, the CDR3 is TGTGCCAGTAGTAATACCGGGACAGGGGGTTACGAGCAGTACTTC. Translating it yields CASSNTGTGGYEQYF. The variable domain in full, with the rest retrieved from reference TRBV19 and TRBJ2-7, is DGGITQSPKYLFRKEGQNVTLSCEQNLNHDAMYWYRQDPGQGLRLIYYSQIVNDFQKGDIAEGYSVSREKKESFPLTVTSAQKNPTAFYLCASSNTGTGGYEQYFGPGTRLTVT.

The chain employs TRBV6-4 and TRBJ2-3; D is possibly TRBD1 (6 bases). Trimming removed 6 bases at V and 2 bases at J, with 12 bases between. The CDR3 is 14 amino acids. Germline V CDR1 and CDR2: MRHNA, SNTAGT. Written as DNA, the CDR3 is TGTGCCAGCAGCAGGGACACCCACACAGATACGCAGTATTTT. This gives the protein CASSRDTHTDTQYF.

The V gene is TRBV5-1, the J gene TRBJ2-7; TRBD2 might be the D (6 bases). The germline CDR1 and CDR2 sequences are SGHRS and YFSETQ. Trimming removed 4 bases from V and 6 bases from J, with 17 bases in between. The CDR3 length is 14 residues. CDR3 in amino acids: CASSPWTTQSEQYF. CDR3 nucleotides: TGCGCCAGCAGCCCTTGGACTACTCAGAGCGAGCAGTACTTC.

DNA of the CDR3: TGCAGCGTTGTCGGACAGGGGTTTAACTACGAGCAGTACTTC. Protein sequence: CSVVGQGFNYEQYF. V usage is TRBV29-1 and J usage is TRBJ2-7; 9 bases are a match to TRBD1. This CDR3 is 14 amino acids long. The J segment lost 3 bases and the V segment lost 4 bases, leaving 7 bases of the junction unmatched. Germline-derived CDR1 and CDR2 are SQVTM and ANQGSEA.

Notes on this clone: Other DNA sequences in the sample encode the same CDR3. V usage is TRBV15 and J usage is TRBJ1-5; no clear D. V was trimmed by 0 bases and J by 7 bases, leaving 4 bases between them. Germline V gives CDR1 LNHNV, CDR2 YYDKDF (reference sequence). The CDR3 is 12 residues long. This CDR3 is CATSRDLQPQHF. As DNA, the CDR3 is TGTGCCACCAGCAGAGATCTCCAGCCCCAGCATTTT.

The chain carries TRBV25-1 and TRBJ1-6; D may be TRBD1 (6 bases). Germline-derived CDR1 and CDR2 are MGHDK and SYGVNS. The CDR3 is made up of 14 amino acids. The ends were cut back, 7 bases at V and 9 bases at J, with 16 bases in the middle. The chain's CDR3 is CASTMPGVGSPLHF. In DNA, the CDR3 is TGTGCCAGCACCATGCCAGGGGTCGGTTCACCCCTCCACTTT. Supplemented by reference TRBV25-1 and TRBJ1-6, the full variable domain reads EADIYQTPRYLVIGTGKKITLECSQTMGHDKMYWYQQDPGMELHLIHYSYGVNSTEKGDLSSESTVSRIRTEHFPLTLESARPSHTSQYLCASTMPGVGSPLHFGNGTRLTVT.

J is TRBJ1-2 and V is TRBV5-1, with 7 nucleotides matching TRBD1. This CDR3 spans 14 amino acids. CDR1 SGHRS and CDR2 YFSETQ come from the germline V gene. V shed 0 bases, J shed 6 bases, and the junction held 5 bases outside the gene matches. The chain's CDR3 is CASSLARGEDGYTF. The CDR3, as DNA: TGCGCCAGCAGCTTGGCCAGGGGGGAGGATGGCTACACCTTC.

The chain couples TRBV6-6 to TRBJ2-4; 11 nucleotides agree with TRBD2. Germline V CDR1 and CDR2: MNHNY, SVGAGI (reference sequence). The CDR3 covers 19 residues. V dropped 5 bases and J dropped 5; count of bases not matched to a gene: 17. CDR3 coding DNA: TGTGCCAGCAGTCACGGACTAGCGGGCTCCCCGGGGGGCGAAAACATTCAGTACTTC. Protein sequence: CASSHGLAGSPGGENIQYF.

This clone came up a few times. V and J are TRBV6-6 and TRBJ1-4; D call uncertain. Trimming pared 5 bases from V and 4 bases from J, leaving 20 bases between. The CDR3 extends over 17 amino acids. The germline CDR1 and CDR2 sequences are MNHNY and SVGAGI (reference sequence). The CDR3 here is CASSLGSGQIRNEKLFF. CDR3 DNA: TGTGCCAGCAGTCTCGGTTCAGGTCAAATTCGTAATGAAAAACTGTTTTTT.

This sequence joins TRBV7-2 and TRBJ1-5; TRBD1 aligns across 10 bases. The trim removed 6 bases at V and 5 bases at J, leaving 13 bases unmatched. CDR1 is SGHTA and CDR2 is FQGNSA in the germline V gene. There are 17 residues in the CDR3. CDR3 in amino acids: CASSQLARTGGHQPQHF. DNA for the CDR3: TGTGCCAGCAGTCAATTAGCGAGGACAGGGGGACATCAGCCCCAGCATTTT.

This chain uses TRBV28 with TRBJ2-7, with D maybe TRBD2 (7 bases). CDR3 length equals 12 residues. Trimming took off 7 bases at V and 7 bases at J, with 14 bases between the two ends. The V gene's germline CDR1 is MDHEN and CDR2 SYDVKM. The DNA for the CDR3 is TGTGCCAGCACGGGGGCGCGGGGGGAGCAGTACTTC. This sequence encodes CASTGARGEQYF.

This rearrangement joins TRBV7-2 to TRBJ2-4; possibly TRBD2 for D (6 bases). V lost 6 bases and J 4 bases, leaving 13 bases between the germline ends. The CDR3 contains 14 residues. The germline V gene has CDR1 SGHTA and CDR2 FQGNSA. The CDR3 DNA reads as TGTGCCAGCAGGGCGGGGTCGGGAAAAAACATTCAGTACTTC. Translation gives CASRAGSGKNIQYF.

The chain joins TRBV28 to TRBJ1-1; no firm D call. Trimming took off 5 bases at V and 3 bases at J, with 13 bases between the two ends. Germline CDR1 and CDR2: MDHEN and SYDVKM. The CDR3 length is 14 residues. The CDR3 nucleotides are TGTGCCAGCAGTGCCCTAGGGAGGGACACTGAAGCTTTCTTT. This sequence encodes CASSALGRDTEAFF.

The V call is TRBV19, the J call TRBJ1-1; TRBD1 matches 9 bases. Germline CDR1 LNHDA, CDR2 SQIVND (reference sequence). The CDR3 length is 16 residues. J was trimmed by 1 base and V by 4 bases; bases with no gene match: 7. This CDR3 reads CASSKIPGQGNTEAFF. CDR3 sequence (DNA): TGTGCCAGTAGTAAAATTCCGGGACAGGGGAACACTGAAGCTTTCTTT.

The chain uses TRBV10-3 and TRBJ2-5, with 8 bases fitting TRBD2. CDR3 size: 13 residues. Germline loops: CDR1 ENHRY, CDR2 SYGVKD. Trimming removed 8 bases from V and 4 bases from J; junction bases left unmatched: 6. This chain's CDR3 is CAISAGGRETQYF. The CDR3 DNA reads as TGTGCCATCTCCGCGGGAGGACGAGAGACCCAGTACTTC.

This chain links TRBV6-5 with TRBJ2-7, with TRBD2 matching over 7 bases. In germline, CDR1 is MNHEY, CDR2 SVGAGI. The trim removed 8 bases at V and 3 bases at J, leaving 7 bases unmatched. The CDR3 length is 13 residues. CDR3 nucleotide sequence: TGTGCCAGCGAGGCTAGCGGACTCTACGAGCAGTACTTC. This sequence encodes CASEASGLYEQYF.

This clone occurred once. The gene calls are TRBV28 and TRBJ2-2, with TRBD1 matching 7 bases. CDR1 is MDHEN, CDR2 SYDVKM, per germline. The CDR3 extends over 13 amino acids. Trimming at V came to 6 bases and at J to 6 bases, leaving 4 bases not matched to a gene. CDR3 residues: CASSEGQAGELFF. CDR3 DNA: TGTGCCAGCAGCGAAGGACAGGCCGGGGAGCTGTTTTTT.

The chain uses TRBV27 and TRBJ1-6, with D maybe TRBD1 (6 bases). Germline V lookup: CDR1 MNHEY, CDR2 SMNVEV (reference sequence). CDR3 length: 14 amino acids. Trimming cost V 2 bases and J 7 bases, with 9 bases left between them. CDR3 DNA: TGTGCCAGCAGTTTAGCAGGGGTCAATTCACCCCTCCACTTT. It is translated as CASSLAGVNSPLHF.

The chain joins TRBV9 to TRBJ2-1; D gene unclear. CDR1 is SGDLS, CDR2 YYNGEE, per germline. The CDR3 totals 16 residues. V lost 0 bases and J lost 5, with 15 bases in between. The CDR3 loop reads CASSVGTHQNDNEQFF. CDR3 coding DNA: TGTGCCAGCAGCGTAGGAACACACCAAAACGACAATGAGCAGTTCTTC.

The sample holds a few counts of this clone. The rearrangement links TRBV5-1 to TRBJ1-1; 9 positions agree with TRBD1. Germline V lookup: CDR1 SGHRS, CDR2 YFSETQ. The ends lost 0 bases at V and 5 bases at J; junction bases unmatched: 2. CDR3 size: 14 residues. DNA for the CDR3: TGCGCCAGCAGCTTGGACAGGGGGCAAACTGAAGCTTTCTTT. Amino acid sequence: CASSLDRGQTEAFF.

The chain is built from TRBV9 and TRBJ1-1, with 8 nucleotides matching TRBD1. Germline V gene lookup returns CDR1 SGDLS and CDR2 YYNGEE. Germline trimming cut 3 bases from V and 7 bases from J; bases unmatched to any gene: 8. CDR3 length: 14 residues. The DNA for the CDR3 is TGTGCCAGCAGCGGAAAACGACAGGGGAGTGAAGCTTTCTTT. Translated: CASSGKRQGSEAFF.

The chain joins TRBV6-5 to TRBJ1-4; D possibly corresponds to TRBD1 (6 bases). Germline-derived CDR1 and CDR2 are MNHEY and SVGAGI. This CDR3 comprises 16 residues. Trimming removed 4 bases from V and 3 bases from J, with 15 bases in between. The chain's CDR3 is CASSFTGKLANEKLFF. DNA of the CDR3: TGTGCCAGCAGTTTTACAGGGAAATTAGCTAATGAAAAACTGTTTTTT.

This chain links TRBV6-5 with TRBJ1-1; TRBD1 aligns across 9 bases. The CDR3 totals 13 residues. With V trimmed by 5 bases and J by 6 bases, 4 bases remained unmatched. In germline, CDR1 is MNHEY, CDR2 SVGAGI. The CDR3 DNA reads as TGTGCCAGCAGTCCCACAGGGGGCCCTGAAGCTTTCTTT. The encoded protein is CASSPTGGPEAFF.

In its sample, this clone was seen a few times. The chain combines TRBV18 with TRBJ2-5; 14 positions agree with TRBD2. The V segment lost 5 bases and the J segment 0 bases; nucleotides outside the gene matches: 8. This CDR3 has 18 residues. Germline CDR1 KGHSH, CDR2 LQKENI. In DNA form, the CDR3 reads TGTGCCAGCTCAGCGGCGGGACTAGCGGGAGATGACCAAGAGACCCAGTACTTC. It encodes CASSAAGLAGDDQETQYF.

The rearrangement links TRBV19 to TRBJ2-1, with a possible D match to TRBD1 (6 bases). V gave up 6 bases and J gave up 7 bases, with 10 bases separating them. The CDR3 length is 12 residues. Germline assignment: CDR1 LNHDA and CDR2 SQIVND (reference sequence). The CDR3 loop reads CASSVRGNEQFF. The CDR3 DNA is TGTGCCAGTAGCGTCAGGGGTAATGAGCAGTTCTTC.

This clone was seen once. The J gene is TRBJ2-7, the V gene TRBV21-1; the table's TRBD1 call for D was not verified on the DNA. TRBV21-1 is classified as a pseudogene. The CDR3 covers 15 residues. DNA of the CDR3: TGTGCCAGCAGCAAGGGTGGGCCGTCGACCTACGAGCAGTACTTC. Its protein is CASSKGGPSTYEQYF.

The J gene is TRBJ2-2, the V gene TRBV10-3; the D gene is possibly TRBD1 (6 bases). The CDR3 loop spans 19 amino acids. The V gene lost 3 bases and the J gene lost 3 bases, with 23 bases spanning the gap. CDR1 and CDR2 from the germline V gene are ENHRY and SYGVKD. This chain's CDR3 is CAISDLTGEGAIDTGELFF. The CDR3 nucleotides are TGTGCCATCAGTGACCTGACAGGTGAAGGGGCGATAGACACCGGGGAGCTGTTTTTT.